This TCR beta chain was profiled in a study of blood T cell repertoires in COVID-19. Study-wide background: T cells, B-cell-depleted T cells, or PBMCs provided the cDNA or gDNA that served as material.

Assay: immunoSEQ multiplex PCR; the TCRdb copy retains only in-frame clones and omits some. The data contain under 300,000 clones, about 81% of them singletons. This CDR3 region has 16 residues. Looked up from germline, CDR1 is MDHEN and CDR2 is SYDVKM. V was cut by 4 bases and J by 9 bases, with 22 bases left in between. The genes are TRBV28 and TRBJ2-1, with D maybe TRBD2 (6 bases). This clonotype was obtained from a human donor with COVID-19, enrolled during active disease. The donor label of this sample is uncertain. The specimen sequenced was peripheral blood. In DNA, the CDR3 is TGTGCCAGCAGTTCCCAACTAGCTGACCGTTCGGGTGAGCAGTTCTTC. It codes for CASSSQLADRSGEQFF.